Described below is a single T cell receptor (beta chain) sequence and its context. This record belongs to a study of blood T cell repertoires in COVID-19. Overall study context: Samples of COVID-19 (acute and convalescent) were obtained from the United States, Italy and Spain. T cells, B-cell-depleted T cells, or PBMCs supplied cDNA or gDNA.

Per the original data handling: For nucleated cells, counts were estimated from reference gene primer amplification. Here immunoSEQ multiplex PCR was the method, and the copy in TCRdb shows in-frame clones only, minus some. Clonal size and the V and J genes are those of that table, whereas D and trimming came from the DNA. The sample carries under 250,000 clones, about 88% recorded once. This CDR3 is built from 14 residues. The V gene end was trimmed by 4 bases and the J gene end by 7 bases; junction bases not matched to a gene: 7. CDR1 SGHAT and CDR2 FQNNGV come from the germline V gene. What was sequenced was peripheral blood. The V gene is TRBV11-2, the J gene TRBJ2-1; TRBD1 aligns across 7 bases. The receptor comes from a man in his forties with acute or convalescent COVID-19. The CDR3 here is CASSSGQVGNEQFF. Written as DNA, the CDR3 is TGTGCCAGCAGCTCCGGACAGGTTGGGAATGAGCAGTTCTTC.